Below, 28 T cell receptor beta chains from the same sample are listed, as sequenced in a study of blood T cell repertoires in COVID-19. Sequencing used immunoSEQ multiplex PCR; TCRdb keeps in-frame clones, though not all of them. The sample shows fewer than 250,000 clones, under 90% of them seen only once. Input material: PBMCs or T cells enriched from blood (not recorded which). The receptors derive from a woman in her thirties or forties who had been exposed to COVID-19.

The chain recombines TRBV24-1 with TRBJ2-1; 12 bases map to TRBD2. CDR1 is KGHDR, CDR2 SFDVKD, per germline. Unmatched junction bases numbered 7, after V lost 10 bases and J lost 4 bases. CDR3 size: 15 residues. The CDR3 DNA is TGTGCCACTGAATCTAGCGGGGGGGCGTACAATGAGCAGTTCTTC. Translating gives CATESSGGAYNEQFF.

The chain is built from TRBV28 and TRBJ1-5; 8 bases match TRBD1. The CDR3 covers 16 residues. V was pared by 5 bases and J by 10 bases, with 16 bases of the junction left unmatched. Per germline, CDR1 MDHEN and CDR2 SYDVKM. CDR3 coding DNA: TGTGCCAGCAGTGGAAACCGACAGGGGCAGGGGAGTCCCCAGCATTTT. As protein: CASSGNRQGQGSPQHF.

The chain recombines TRBV6-1 with TRBJ2-5, with a weak D call TRBD1 (6 bases). Trimming removed 3 bases at V and 5 bases at J, with 13 bases between. There are 14 residues in the CDR3. Looked up from germline, CDR1 is MNHNS and CDR2 is SASEGT. CDR3 sequence (DNA): TGTGCCAGCAGTGACAGGGGCGGCGGGGAGACCCAGTACTTC. This encodes CASSDRGGGETQYF.

This chain links TRBV4-1 with TRBJ1-3, with 11 bases aligning to TRBD1. V dropped 3 bases and J dropped 4; count of bases not matched to a gene: 5. The CDR3 loop spans 16 amino acids. Looked up from germline, CDR1 is MGHRA and CDR2 is YSYEKL. This CDR3 reads CASSQDRGLRGNTIYF. The CDR3 DNA sequence: TGCGCCAGCAGCCAGGACAGGGGGCTCCGGGGAAACACCATATATTTT.

V usage is TRBV12-3 or TRBV12-4 and J usage is TRBJ1-1; unclear D gene. The CDR3 has 12 amino acids. The V gene lost 11 bases and the J gene lost 4 bases, with 14 bases spanning the gap. For the CDR3, the DNA is TGTGCCGGCCGGGGTGAGGGCACTGAAGCTTTCTTT. The encoded protein is CAGRGEGTEAFF.

The chain has TRBV6-2 or TRBV6-3 and TRBJ1-1; D is ambiguous. V dropped 4 bases and J dropped 0 bases, with 6 bases sitting between them. Germline V lookup: CDR1 MNHEY, CDR2 SVGEGT. CDR3 length: 13 amino acids. This CDR3 is CASSFRMNTEAFF. As DNA, the CDR3 is TGTGCCAGCAGTTTCCGTATGAACACTGAAGCTTTCTTT.

The genes are TRBV7-3 and TRBJ2-2; TRBD1 aligns across 9 bases. This CDR3 has 14 residues. The V segment lost 3 bases and the J segment 6 bases; nucleotides outside the gene matches: 2. The germline V gene has CDR1 SGHTA and CDR2 FQGTGA. The CDR3 loop is CASSFGTGPGELFF. Written as DNA, the CDR3 is TGTGCCAGCAGCTTCGGGACAGGGCCCGGGGAGCTGTTTTTT.

This clone was recorded only once. The rearrangement links TRBV29-1 to TRBJ2-2; D gene ambiguous. Germline-derived CDR1 and CDR2 are SQVTM and ANQGSEA. V lost 1 base, J lost 6 bases, and 6 bases lay in between. The CDR3 sequence is 12 residues long. DNA of the CDR3: TGCAGCGTTGAAGGGCAGGCCGGGGAGCTGTTTTTT. It is translated as CSVEGQAGELFF.

The chain employs TRBV5-1 and TRBJ2-1, with TRBD2 matching 11 bases. The CDR3 has 18 residues. CDR1 is SGHRS and CDR2 is YFSETQ in the germline V gene. V lost 0 bases and J lost 0; bases outside the gene matches: 5. The CDR3 sequence: CASSLASGGFSSYNEQFF. CDR3 sequence (DNA): TGCGCCAGCAGCTTGGCTAGCGGGGGGTTTAGCTCCTACAATGAGCAGTTCTTC.

J is TRBJ1-5 and V is TRBV21-1. TRBV21-1 is a pseudogene. The CDR3 runs to 13 residues. CDR3 sequence reads: CASSKSRNQPQHF. The CDR3 DNA sequence: TGTGCCAGCAGCAAAAGCCGTAATCAGCCCCAGCATTTT.

The CDR3 DNA sequence: TGCGCCAGCAGCCAAGATCCCCAGGGCAGGCAGCCCCAGCATTTT. Protein product: CASSQDPQGRQPQHF. This rearrangement joins TRBV4-1 to TRBJ1-5; possibly TRBD1 for D (5 bases). Trimming shortened V by 0 bases and J by 7 bases, and 13 bases separated the two germline ends. CDR3 length equals 15 residues. Germline CDR1 reads MGHRA; CDR2 reads YSYEKL.

This clone was observed a single time. This chain links TRBV12-5 with TRBJ2-1, with D maybe TRBD2 (5 bases). This CDR3 contains 14 residues. V lost 7 bases and J lost 4, with 14 bases in between. Germline values: CDR1 LGHNT, CDR2 FRNRAP. CDR3 residues: CASDTGEFYNEQFF. As DNA, the CDR3 is TGTGCTAGTGATACCGGGGAGTTTTACAATGAGCAGTTCTTC.

The chain combines TRBV19 with TRBJ2-2; 7 bases match TRBD1. The CDR3 extends over 15 amino acids. J lost 4 bases, V lost 4 bases, and 6 bases had no gene match. CDR1 and CDR2 (germline): LNHDA, SQIVND (reference sequence). The CDR3 DNA follows: TGTGCCAGTAGTACACCGGGACAGCTCACCGGGGAGCTGTTTTTT. It encodes CASSTPGQLTGELFF.

This clone was picked up a small number of times. The rearrangement links TRBV25-1 to TRBJ2-7; maybe TRBD2 (6 bases). Trimming stripped 10 bases from V and 6 bases from J, with 22 bases between. Germline values: CDR1 MGHDK, CDR2 SYGVNS. The CDR3 length is 14 residues. DNA of the CDR3: TGTGCCACCTCTCTGGGCTACGGGAGCGTCGAGCAGTACTTC. Encoded protein: CATSLGYGSVEQYF.

In regard to this clone: Other DNA variants within this sample encode the same CDR3. The rearrangement joins TRBV9 to TRBJ1-1; no firm D call. V was cut by 0 bases and J by 2 bases, with 5 bases left in between. Germline-derived CDR1 and CDR2 are SGDLS and YYNGEE. The CDR3 is made up of 13 amino acids. This chain's CDR3 is CASSVARNTEAFF. The CDR3 coding sequence is TGTGCCAGCAGCGTAGCGCGAAACACTGAAGCTTTCTTT. Complete variable domain (other parts from reference TRBV9 and TRBJ1-1): DSGVTQTPKHLITATGQRVTLRCSPRSGDLSVYWYQQSLDQGLQFLIQYYNGEERAKGNILERFSAQQFPDLHSELNLSSLELGDSALYFCASSVARNTEAFFGQGTRLTVV.

This clone was recorded a few times. The CDR3 DNA reads TGTGCCAGTATTGGGGTACGGGCAGGGGGTACCGGGGAGCTGTTTTTT. It encodes CASIGVRAGGTGELFF. The chain links TRBV19 to TRBJ2-2, with 7 positions matching TRBD1. CDR1 is LNHDA and CDR2 is SQIVND in the germline V gene (reference sequence). The V segment lost 7 bases and the J segment 5 bases; nucleotides outside the gene matches: 13. This CDR3 is built from 16 residues.

The rearrangement links TRBV5-1 to TRBJ2-2; D possibly corresponds to TRBD1 (6 bases). This CDR3 is 13 amino acids long. Germline V gene sequence: CDR1 SGHRS, CDR2 YFSETQ. V lost 8 bases to trimming and J lost 0 bases, with 8 bases between them. CDR3 sequence (DNA): TGCGCCAGTAGGGGGACGAACACCGGGGAGCTGTTTTTT. Residues: CASRGTNTGELFF.

V is TRBV25-1 and J is TRBJ1-1, with a weak D call TRBD1 (5 bases). Trimming shortened V by 1 base and J by 8 bases, and 8 bases separated the two germline ends. From germline, CDR1 is MGHDK and CDR2 SYGVNS. This CDR3 contains 12 residues. The CDR3 nucleotides read TGTGCCAGCAGTGAATCAGACAGAGAAGCTTTCTTT. This sequence encodes CASSESDREAFF.

The CDR3 bases are TGTGCCAGCAGCGCGCTAAACAGGGGCCCGCCTGAAGCTTTCTTT. This sequence encodes CASSALNRGPPEAFF. J is TRBJ1-1 and V is TRBV5-6; TRBD1 matches at 7 bases. The germline gives CDR1 SGHDT, CDR2 YYEEEE. With V trimmed by 4 bases and J by 6 bases, 12 bases remained unmatched. The CDR3 totals 15 residues.

V usage is TRBV28 and J usage is TRBJ1-5; no reliable D call. This CDR3 has 16 residues. The V end was cut by 6 bases, the J end by 0 bases, with 15 bases between. The V gene's germline CDR1 is MDHEN and CDR2 SYDVKM. CDR3: CASSGVGIHSNQPQHF. CDR3 nucleotides: TGTGCCAGCAGCGGGGTGGGGATACATAGCAATCAGCCCCAGCATTTT.

The chain couples TRBV18 to TRBJ1-5; no clear D gene. The germline V gene encodes CDR1 KGHSH and CDR2 LQKENI. This CDR3 has 18 residues. Trimming pared 3 bases from V and 5 bases from J, leaving 23 bases between. The CDR3 loop reads CASSPLPPSGNLDQPQHF. In nucleotides, the CDR3 is TGTGCCAGCTCACCCTTGCCCCCTTCAGGAAATTTGGATCAGCCCCAGCATTTT.

The rearrangement links TRBV6-5 to TRBJ2-3; weak D call: TRBD2 (5 bases). Germline assignment: CDR1 MNHEY and CDR2 SVGAGI. This CDR3 is 13 amino acids long. Deletions cut 5 bases from V and 5 bases from J, with 11 bases between. CDR3 amino acids: CASSPRGKDTQYF. Written as DNA, the CDR3 is TGTGCCAGCAGTCCTCGGGGAAAAGATACGCAGTATTTT.

This clone came up once. The rearrangement joins TRBV12-3 or TRBV12-4 to TRBJ1-1, with a weak D call TRBD1 (5 bases). V was pared by 6 bases and J by 11 bases, with 19 bases between. The CDR3 is 13 residues long. The CDR3 is CASSPRQGPGAFF. DNA of the CDR3: TGTGCCAGCAGCCCCCGACAAGGCCCAGGGGCTTTCTTT.

The chain uses TRBV3-1 (or the pseudogene TRBV3-2) and TRBJ1-6, with D hard to call. The CDR3 is 14 amino acids. V was pared by 4 bases and J by 7 bases, with 11 bases between. In germline, CDR1 is LGHDT, CDR2 YNNKEL (reference sequence). CDR3 coding DNA: TGTGCCAGCAGCCTTAAAGAGAGAAATTCACCCCTCCACTTT. Translated: CASSLKERNSPLHF.

The chain joins TRBV29-1 to TRBJ1-2, with D hard to call. In germline, CDR1 is SQVTM, CDR2 ANQGSEA. V lost 6 bases and J 4 bases, leaving 15 bases between the germline ends. The CDR3 runs 13 residues. The CDR3 spells CSVKRLTPYGYTF. For the CDR3, the DNA is TGCAGCGTAAAAAGACTCACCCCCTATGGCTACACCTTC.

The sample holds a few counts of this clone. The chain carries TRBV30 and TRBJ1-2; TRBD1 agrees at 8 bases. Germline loops: CDR1 GTSNPN, CDR2 SVGIG (reference sequence). V gave up 4 bases and J gave up 6 bases; unmatched junction bases: 13. The CDR3 sequence is 15 residues long. The CDR3 spells CAWIPGGPLVDGYTF. The CDR3 DNA is TGTGCCTGGATTCCAGGGGGCCCCTTAGTGGATGGCTACACCTTC.

V is TRBV9 and J is TRBJ2-2; D is perhaps TRBD2 (6 bases). This CDR3 contains 16 residues. V lost 0 bases to trimming and J lost 0 bases, with 9 bases between them. CDR1 and CDR2 from the germline V gene are SGDLS and YYNGEE. The DNA of the CDR3 is TGTGCCAGCAGCGTAGTAGCGGTCCCGAACACCGGGGAGCTGTTTTTT. This sequence encodes CASSVVAVPNTGELFF.

V and J are TRBV5-1 and TRBJ2-3; 8 nucleotides match TRBD1. Unmatched junction bases numbered 5, after V lost 0 bases and J lost 2 bases. The CDR3 loop spans 16 amino acids. The germline CDR1 and CDR2 sequences are SGHRS and YFSETQ. Here the CDR3 reads CASSLGDRKTTDTQYF. In DNA form, the CDR3 reads TGCGCCAGCAGCTTGGGGGACAGGAAGACCACAGATACGCAGTATTTT.